Presented here are 8 T cell receptor beta chains from one specimen sequenced in a study of siplizumab effects on memory and regulatory T cells. Generated by immunoSEQ multiplex PCR, the TCRdb table keeps only in-frame clones and is missing some. The sample holds 85,000 to 130,000 clones, about 94% seen once. The sample comprised Tregs sorted from blood. The receptor set was obtained from a human donor in good health.

The gene calls are TRBV11-1 and TRBJ2-7, with 8 positions matching TRBD1. J gave up 4 bases and V 2 bases, and 7 bases lay outside the gene matches. Germline values: CDR1 SGHAT, CDR2 FQDESV (reference sequence). This CDR3 comprises 15 residues. Here the CDR3 DNA reads TGTGCCAGCAGCTTAAGGTCAGGGGGCCTTTACGAGCAGTACTTC. This translates into CASSLRSGGLYEQYF.

The chain employs TRBV5-8 and TRBJ2-1, with D perhaps TRBD1 (5 bases). Trimming took 4 bases from V and 9 from J, leaving 11 bases between them. The germline V gene encodes CDR1 SGHTS and CDR2 YDEGEE. The CDR3 has 12 residues. CDR3 nucleotides: TGTGCCAGCAGCCTCCGGACACTTGAGCAGTTCTTC. Its translation is CASSLRTLEQFF.

The V and J genes are TRBV15 and TRBJ2-5; no clear D. Looked up from germline, CDR1 is LNHNV and CDR2 is YYDKDF (reference sequence). This CDR3 has 14 residues. V was clipped by 1 base and J by 4 bases, with 10 bases between them. CDR3 sequence: CATSRVLGLETQYF. The CDR3 coding sequence is TGTGCCACCAGCAGAGTTTTGGGTCTAGAGACCCAGTACTTC. The whole variable domain, remainder taken from reference TRBV15 and TRBJ2-5, is DAMVIQNPRYQVTQFGKPVTLSCSQTLNHNVMYWYQQKSSQAPKLLFHYYDKDFNNEADTPDNFQSRRPNTSFCFLDIRSPGLGDTAMYLCATSRVLGLETQYFGPGTRLLVL.

The rearrangement links TRBV29-1 to TRBJ2-3; D could derive from TRBD1 or TRBD2 (5 bases each). The germline V gene has CDR1 SQVTM and CDR2 ANQGSEA. The V end lost 4 bases, the J end lost 0 bases, and 17 bases lay between the germline ends. The CDR3 consists of 16 residues. CDR3 residues: CSVGRAWGGSTDTQYF. In nucleotides, the CDR3 is TGCAGCGTTGGGCGAGCTTGGGGCGGGAGCACAGATACGCAGTATTTT.

The J gene is TRBJ1-5, the V gene TRBV4-1; 7 bases fit TRBD1. CDR3 length: 14 residues. The ends lost 0 bases at V and 12 bases at J; junction bases unmatched: 8. The germline V gene has CDR1 MGHRA and CDR2 YSYEKL. CDR3 sequence: CASSQDTGTAGQHF. CDR3 coding DNA: TGCGCCAGCAGCCAAGATACCGGGACAGCGGGCCAGCATTTT.

CDR3 sequence: CASSFGDYQETQYF. The CDR3 DNA follows: TGTGCCAGCAGCTTCGGGGACTACCAAGAGACCCAGTACTTC. The rearrangement joins TRBV5-4 to TRBJ2-5; D possibly corresponds to TRBD2 (6 bases). The germline V and J ends were trimmed by 2 bases and 0 bases, with 8 bases remaining between them. Germline V gene lookup returns CDR1 SGHNT and CDR2 YYREEE (reference sequence). There are 14 residues in the CDR3.

The chain uses TRBV27 and TRBJ2-1, with 11 bases lining up with TRBD2. Germline-derived CDR1 and CDR2 are MNHEY and SMNVEV (reference sequence). V lost 5 bases, J lost 6 bases, and 9 bases stayed unmatched. The CDR3 length is 16 residues. CDR3 in amino acids: CASSTLAGGRGNEQFF. CDR3 DNA: TGTGCCAGCAGTACCTTAGCGGGAGGGCGCGGCAATGAGCAGTTCTTC.

V and J are TRBV5-5 and TRBJ1-2; 7 positions agree with TRBD1. Germline-derived CDR1 and CDR2 are SGHKS and YYEKEE (reference sequence). The CDR3 extends over 15 amino acids. Trimming removed 4 bases from V and 0 bases from J; junction bases left unmatched: 6. CDR3 sequence: CASSVGQSTNYGYTF. The CDR3 nucleotides are TGTGCCAGCAGCGTGGGACAGAGTACTAACTATGGCTACACCTTC. The full variable domain, its missing parts supplied by reference TRBV5-5 and TRBJ1-2, is DAGVTQSPTHLIKTRGQQVTLRCSPISGHKSVSWYQQVLGQGPQFIFQYYEKEERGRGNFPDRFSARQFPNYSSELNVNALLLGDSALYLCASSVGQSTNYGYTFGSGTRLTVV.